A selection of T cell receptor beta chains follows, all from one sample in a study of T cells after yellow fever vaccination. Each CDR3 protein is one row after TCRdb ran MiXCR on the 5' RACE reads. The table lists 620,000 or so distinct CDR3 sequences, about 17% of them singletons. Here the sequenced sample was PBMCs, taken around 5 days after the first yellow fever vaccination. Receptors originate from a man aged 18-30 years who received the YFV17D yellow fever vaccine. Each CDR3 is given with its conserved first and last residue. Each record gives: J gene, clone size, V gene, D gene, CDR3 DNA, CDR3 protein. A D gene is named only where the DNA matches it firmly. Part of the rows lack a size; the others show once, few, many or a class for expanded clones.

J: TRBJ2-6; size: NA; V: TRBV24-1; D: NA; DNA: TGTGCCACCAGCCCAAAGACCTCTGGGGCCAACGTCCTGACTTTC; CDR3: CATSPKTSGANVLTF
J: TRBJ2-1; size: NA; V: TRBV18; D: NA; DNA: TGTGCCAGCTCACCTTTCCAGGAGAACAATGAGCAGTTCTTC; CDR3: CASSPFQENNEQFF
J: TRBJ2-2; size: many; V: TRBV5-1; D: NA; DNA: TGCGCCAGCGACCCAGACGGTTTGAACACCGGGGAGCTGTTTTTT; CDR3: CASDPDGLNTGELFF
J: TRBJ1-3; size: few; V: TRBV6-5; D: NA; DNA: TGTGCCAGCAGTTACTCGATCGGTTTTTCTGGAAACACCATATATTTT; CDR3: CASSYSIGFSGNTIYF
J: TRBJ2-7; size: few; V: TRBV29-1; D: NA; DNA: TGCAGCGTTGAAGAGGCAGGGATTGCCTACGAGCAGTACTTC; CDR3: CSVEEAGIAYEQYF
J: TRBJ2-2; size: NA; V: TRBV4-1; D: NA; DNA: TGCGCCAGCAGCCAATTGACAGTAACCGGGGAGCTGTTTTTT; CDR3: CASSQLTVTGELFF
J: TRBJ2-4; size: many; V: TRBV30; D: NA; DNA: TGTGCCTGGTGGGCAGGGAGGGGGTTACACATTCAGTACTTC; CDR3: CAWWAGRGLHIQYF
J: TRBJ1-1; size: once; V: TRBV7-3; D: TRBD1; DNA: TGTGCCAGCAGCCCACAGGGGGCCTTCACTGAAGCTTTCTTT; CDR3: CASSPQGAFTEAFF
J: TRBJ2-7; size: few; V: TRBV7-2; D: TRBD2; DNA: TGTGCCAGCAGCTTAGAGGTAGCGGGTCTGTACGAGCAGTACTTC; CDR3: CASSLEVAGLYEQYF
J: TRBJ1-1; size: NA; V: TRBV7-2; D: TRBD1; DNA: TGTGCCAGCAGCTTCCAACAGGGGGCCCAAGCTTTCTTT; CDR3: CASSFQQGAQAFF
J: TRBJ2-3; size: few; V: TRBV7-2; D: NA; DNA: TGTGCCAGCAGCCTATATAGGGGGGATACGCAGTATTTT; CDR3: CASSLYRGDTQYF